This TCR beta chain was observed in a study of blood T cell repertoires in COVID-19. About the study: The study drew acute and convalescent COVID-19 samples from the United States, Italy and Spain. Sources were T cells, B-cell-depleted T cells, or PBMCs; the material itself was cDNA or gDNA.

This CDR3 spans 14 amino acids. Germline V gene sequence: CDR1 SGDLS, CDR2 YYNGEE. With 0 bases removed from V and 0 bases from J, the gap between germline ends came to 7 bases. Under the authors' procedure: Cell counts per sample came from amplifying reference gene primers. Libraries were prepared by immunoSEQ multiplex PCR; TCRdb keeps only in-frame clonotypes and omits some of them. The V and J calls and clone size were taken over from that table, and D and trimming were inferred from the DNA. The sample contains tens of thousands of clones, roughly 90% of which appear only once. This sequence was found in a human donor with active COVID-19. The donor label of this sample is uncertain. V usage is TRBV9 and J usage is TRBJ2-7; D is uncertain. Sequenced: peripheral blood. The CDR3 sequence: CASSVGTASYEQYF. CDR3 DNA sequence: TGTGCCAGCAGCGTAGGTACAGCCTCCTACGAGCAGTACTTC. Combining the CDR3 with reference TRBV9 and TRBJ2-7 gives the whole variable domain DSGVTQTPKHLITATGQRVTLRCSPRSGDLSVYWYQQSLDQGLQFLIQYYNGEERAKGNILERFSAQQFPDLHSELNLSSLELGDSALYFCASSVGTASYEQYFGPGTRLTVT.